These 12 T cell receptor beta chains were all obtained from the same sample, sequenced in a study of cytotoxic CD8 clonotypes in ibrutinib-treated CLL. Here immunoSEQ multiplex PCR was the method, and the copy in TCRdb shows in-frame clones only, minus some. The table has some 50,000 clones, about two thirds seen once. The sequences come from PBMCs, collected after 12 months of ibrutinib treatment. The receptors stem from a human donor with chronic lymphocytic leukemia.

This rearrangement joins TRBV7-3 to TRBJ2-2; no firm D call. Between the trimmed V and J ends, which lost 2 bases and 4 bases, there was a span of 5 bases. The CDR3 runs 13 residues. Germline-derived CDR1 and CDR2 are SGHTA and FQGTGA. In DNA form, the CDR3 reads TGTGCCAGCAGCTTACGGGCCACCGGGGAGCTGTTTTTT. Translated: CASSLRATGELFF.

Here the CDR3 DNA reads TGTGCCAGCTCACCACTGCCGGGACTACCGGGGGTCGATGAGCAGTTCTTC. It codes for CASSPLPGLPGVDEQFF. The genes are TRBV18 and TRBJ2-1; TRBD2 aligns across 7 bases. CDR1 is KGHSH, CDR2 LQKENI, per germline. The CDR3 loop spans 17 amino acids. Trimming removed 1 base from V and 8 bases from J; junction bases left unmatched: 14.

The V gene is TRBV5-4, the J gene TRBJ2-3; the D is unclear. The germline CDR1 and CDR2 sequences are SGHNT and YYREEE (reference sequence). The CDR3 contains 13 residues. The V end lost 4 bases, the J end lost 4 bases, and 10 bases lay between the germline ends. The CDR3, as DNA: TGTGCCAGCAGCATCCTAGGTCCAGATACGCAGTATTTT. Translating gives CASSILGPDTQYF.

This clone has just a few counts. V usage is TRBV5-1 and J usage is TRBJ2-3; 8 bases map to TRBD1. The CDR3 spans 15 residues. From germline, CDR1 is SGHRS and CDR2 YFSETQ. With 4 bases clipped from V and 8 bases from J, the junction kept 12 bases outside the gene matches. As DNA, the CDR3 is TGCGCCAGCAGCACGACAGGGGTTGGCAAACTTACGCAGTATTTT. Translation: CASSTTGVGKLTQYF.

This clone was detected a few times. The chain is built from TRBV7-9 and TRBJ1-5; D gene uncertain. CDR1 SEHNR and CDR2 FQNEAQ come from the germline V gene (reference sequence). CDR3 size: 14 residues. V was clipped by 1 base and J by 3 bases, with 7 bases between them. The CDR3 is CASSLGAVNQPQHF. As DNA, the CDR3 is TGTGCCAGCAGCTTAGGGGCAGTCAATCAGCCCCAGCATTTT.

The chain couples TRBV5-1 to TRBJ1-1; weak D call: TRBD1 (6 bases). Germline V gene lookup returns CDR1 SGHRS and CDR2 YFSETQ. Trimming cost V 0 bases and J 4 bases, with 10 bases left between them. The CDR3 has 14 amino acids. In DNA form, the CDR3 reads TGCGCCAGCAGCTTGGCTACAGGGTTCACTGAAGCTTTCTTT. Amino acids: CASSLATGFTEAFF. The full variable domain, completed using reference TRBV5-1 and TRBJ1-1, is KAGVTQTPRYLIKTRGQQVTLSCSPISGHRSVSWYQQTPGQGLQFLFEYFSETQRNKGNFPGRFSGRQFSNSRSEMNVSTLELGDSALYLCASSLATGFTEAFFGQGTRLTVV.

The chain has TRBV18 and TRBJ1-1; no firm D call. The CDR3 length is 13 residues. The V end lost 3 bases, the J end lost 3 bases, and 8 bases lay between the germline ends. Germline-derived CDR1 and CDR2 are KGHSH and LQKENI. The CDR3 DNA is TGTGCCAGCTCACCCCGGAGCGACACTGAAGCTTTCTTT. This translates into CASSPRSDTEAFF.

The chain links TRBV19 to TRBJ2-6; 8 positions match TRBD1. The V and J ends lost 4 bases and 1 base, in that order; junction bases with no gene match: 0. Germline lookup yields CDR1 LNHDA and CDR2 SQIVND (reference sequence). CDR3 length: 15 amino acids. CDR3: CASSRQGSGANVLTF. In nucleotides, the CDR3 is TGTGCCAGTAGTAGACAGGGGTCTGGGGCCAACGTCCTGACTTTC.

The chain recombines TRBV2 with TRBJ1-6; D not resolved. This CDR3 is 15 amino acids long. Germline loops: CDR1 SNHLY, CDR2 FYNNEI. Trimming stripped 4 bases from V and 0 bases from J, with 7 bases between. Written as DNA, the CDR3 is TGTGCCAGCAGTGCCACAGACTCCTATAATTCACCCCTCCACTTT. This translates into CASSATDSYNSPLHF.

This chain uses TRBV2 with TRBJ2-1; 8 nucleotides agree with TRBD2. The V segment lost 5 bases and the J segment 7 bases; nucleotides outside the gene matches: 7. The germline V gene encodes CDR1 SNHLY and CDR2 FYNNEI. The CDR3 consists of 14 residues. The CDR3 nucleotides read TGTGCCAGCAGTAAGACTAGCGAGGTAAATGAGCAGTTCTTC. Its protein product is CASSKTSEVNEQFF.

This chain links TRBV5-1 with TRBJ2-1, with 12 positions matching TRBD2. The CDR3 length is 16 residues. Losses at the gene ends were 6 bases for V and 2 bases for J; bases not matched to a gene: 6. Germline CDR1 and CDR2: SGHRS and YFSETQ. CDR3 protein: CASNLLAGGTYNEQFF. DNA for the CDR3: TGCGCCAGCAACCTTCTAGCGGGGGGGACCTACAATGAGCAGTTCTTC.

The chain uses TRBV7-2 and TRBJ1-5; TRBD1 matches 7 bases. The length of the CDR3 is 15 residues. V lost 5 bases, J lost 0 bases, and 4 bases stayed unmatched. The germline V gene encodes CDR1 SGHTA and CDR2 FQGNSA. Written as DNA, the CDR3 is TGTGCCAGCAGCATACAGGGGAATAGCAATCAGCCCCAGCATTTT. Translating it yields CASSIQGNSNQPQHF.